The clone carrying this TCR beta chain was detected a few times. Clones were sequenced by immunoSEQ multiplex PCR, and TCRdb holds only the in-frame ones, with some missing. Of approximately 100,000 clones listed, almost 85% are singletons. These data are taken from a study of control samples from healthy donors and cancer patients. The CDR3 spans 15 residues. Germline-derived CDR1 and CDR2 are SGHTA and FQGNSA. V shed 1 base and J shed 7 bases, with 16 bases lying between them. This chain joins TRBV7-2 and TRBJ1-1; D gene uncertain. The sequence came from a man aged 55 to 70 in good health. The sequencing sample was made of blood. Here the CDR3 DNA reads TGTGCCAGCAGCTTAGGCCCCGGAATGGAGGGTGAAGCTTTCTTT. Amino acids: CASSLGPGMEGEAFF.